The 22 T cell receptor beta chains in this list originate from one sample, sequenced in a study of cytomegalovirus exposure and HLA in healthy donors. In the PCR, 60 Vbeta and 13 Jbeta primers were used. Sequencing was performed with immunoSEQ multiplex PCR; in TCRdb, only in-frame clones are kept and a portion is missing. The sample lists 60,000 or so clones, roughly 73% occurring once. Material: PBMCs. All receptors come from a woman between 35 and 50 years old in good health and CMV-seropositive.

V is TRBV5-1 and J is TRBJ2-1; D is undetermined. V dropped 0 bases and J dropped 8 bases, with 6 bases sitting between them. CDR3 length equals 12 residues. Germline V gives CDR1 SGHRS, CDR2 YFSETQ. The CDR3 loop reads CASSLGLDEQFF. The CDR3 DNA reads TGCGCCAGCAGCTTGGGATTAGATGAGCAGTTCTTC.

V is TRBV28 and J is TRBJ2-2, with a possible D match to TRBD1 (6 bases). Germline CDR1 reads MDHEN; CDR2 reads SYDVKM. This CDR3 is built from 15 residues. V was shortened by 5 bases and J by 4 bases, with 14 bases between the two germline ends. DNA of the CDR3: TGTGCCAGCAGTACCCCAGGGGTGGGCACCGGGGAGCTGTTTTTT. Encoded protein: CASSTPGVGTGELFF.

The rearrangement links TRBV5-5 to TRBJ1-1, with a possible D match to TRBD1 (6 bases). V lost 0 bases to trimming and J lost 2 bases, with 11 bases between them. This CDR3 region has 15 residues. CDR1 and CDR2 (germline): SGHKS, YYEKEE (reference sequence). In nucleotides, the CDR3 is TGTGCCAGCAGCTTGGGGTCAGGGGCCAACACTGAAGCTTTCTTT. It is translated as CASSLGSGANTEAFF.

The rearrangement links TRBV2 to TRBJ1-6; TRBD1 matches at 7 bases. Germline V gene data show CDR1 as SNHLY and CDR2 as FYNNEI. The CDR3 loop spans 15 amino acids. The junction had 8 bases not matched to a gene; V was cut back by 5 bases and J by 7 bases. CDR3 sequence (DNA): TGTGCCAGCAGTCCGGAGGGGGCGACCAATTCACCCCTCCACTTT. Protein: CASSPEGATNSPLHF. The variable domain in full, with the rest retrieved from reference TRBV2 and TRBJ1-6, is EPEVTQTPSHQVTQMGQEVILRCVPISNHLYFYWYRQILGQKVEFLVSFYNNEISEKSEIFDDQFSVERPDGSNFTLKIRSTKLEDSAMYFCASSPEGATNSPLHFGNGTRLTVT.

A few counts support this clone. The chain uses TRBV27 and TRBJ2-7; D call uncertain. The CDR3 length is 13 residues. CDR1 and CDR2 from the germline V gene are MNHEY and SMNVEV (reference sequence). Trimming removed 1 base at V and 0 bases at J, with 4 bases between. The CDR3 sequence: CASSLYSSYEQYF. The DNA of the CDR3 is TGTGCCAGCAGTTTATACAGCTCCTACGAGCAGTACTTC.

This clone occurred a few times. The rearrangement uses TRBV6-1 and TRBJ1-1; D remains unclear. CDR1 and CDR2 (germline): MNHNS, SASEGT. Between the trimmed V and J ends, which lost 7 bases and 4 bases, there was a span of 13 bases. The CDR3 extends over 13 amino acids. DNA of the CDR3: TGTGCCAGCAAGCAGGAAGGTACCACTGAAGCTTTCTTT. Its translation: CASKQEGTTEAFF.

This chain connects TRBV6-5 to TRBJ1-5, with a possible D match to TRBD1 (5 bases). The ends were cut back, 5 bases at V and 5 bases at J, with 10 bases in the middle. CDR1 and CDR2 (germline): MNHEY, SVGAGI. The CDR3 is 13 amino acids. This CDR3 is CASSDRQYQPQHF. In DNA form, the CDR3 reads TGTGCCAGCAGTGACAGACAATATCAGCCCCAGCATTTT.

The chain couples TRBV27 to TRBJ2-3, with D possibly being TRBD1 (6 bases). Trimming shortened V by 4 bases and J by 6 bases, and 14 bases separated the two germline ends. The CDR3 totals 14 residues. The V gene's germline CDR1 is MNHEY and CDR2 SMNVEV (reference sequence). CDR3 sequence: CASSSTGFLDTQYF. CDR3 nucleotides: TGTGCCAGCAGTTCAACAGGGTTCCTGGATACGCAGTATTTT.

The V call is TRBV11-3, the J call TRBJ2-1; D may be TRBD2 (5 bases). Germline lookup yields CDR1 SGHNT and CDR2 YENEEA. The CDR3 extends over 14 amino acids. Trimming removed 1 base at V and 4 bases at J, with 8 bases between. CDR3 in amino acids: CASSLGRGYNEQFF. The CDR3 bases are TGTGCCAGCAGCTTAGGCCGGGGTTACAATGAGCAGTTCTTC. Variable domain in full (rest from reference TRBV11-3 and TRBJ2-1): EAGVVQSPRYKIIEKKQPVAFWCNPISGHNTLYWYLQNLGQGPELLIRYENEEAVDDSQLPKDRFSAERLKGVDSTLKIQPAELGDSAVYLCASSLGRGYNEQFFGPGTRLTVL.

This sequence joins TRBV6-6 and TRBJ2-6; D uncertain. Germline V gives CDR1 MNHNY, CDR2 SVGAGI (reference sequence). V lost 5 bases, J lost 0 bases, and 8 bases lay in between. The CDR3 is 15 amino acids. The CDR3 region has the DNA TGTGCCAGCAGTACACAGCTCTCTGGGGCCAACGTCCTGACTTTC. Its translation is CASSTQLSGANVLTF.

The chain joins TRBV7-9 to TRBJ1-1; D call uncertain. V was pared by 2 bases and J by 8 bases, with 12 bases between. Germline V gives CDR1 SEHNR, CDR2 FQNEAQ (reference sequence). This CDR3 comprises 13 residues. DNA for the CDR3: TGTGCCAGCAGCTTAATGGAGGCGGGCGAAGCTTTCTTT. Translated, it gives CASSLMEAGEAFF.

Written as DNA, the CDR3 is TGTGCCAGAAGCCCCGGGTTCTATGGCTACACCTTC. Residues: CARSPGFYGYTF. The chain has TRBV5-3 and TRBJ1-2, with no clear D. TRBV5-3 is an ORF for which the function is uncertain. CDR3 length: 12 amino acids. Trimming took 4 bases from V and 4 from J, leaving 8 bases between them.

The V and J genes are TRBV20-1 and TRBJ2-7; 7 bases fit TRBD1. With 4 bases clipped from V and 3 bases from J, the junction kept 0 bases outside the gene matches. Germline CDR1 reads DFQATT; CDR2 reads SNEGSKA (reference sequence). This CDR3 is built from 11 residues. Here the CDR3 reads CSANRGYEQYF. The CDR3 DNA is TGCAGTGCTAACAGGGGCTACGAGCAGTACTTC.

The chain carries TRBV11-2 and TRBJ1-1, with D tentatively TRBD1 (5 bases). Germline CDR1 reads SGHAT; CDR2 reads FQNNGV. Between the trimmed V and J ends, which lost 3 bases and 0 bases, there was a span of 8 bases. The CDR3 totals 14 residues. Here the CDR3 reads CASSFRQLNTEAFF. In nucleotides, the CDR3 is TGTGCCAGCAGCTTCAGACAGCTGAACACTGAAGCTTTCTTT.

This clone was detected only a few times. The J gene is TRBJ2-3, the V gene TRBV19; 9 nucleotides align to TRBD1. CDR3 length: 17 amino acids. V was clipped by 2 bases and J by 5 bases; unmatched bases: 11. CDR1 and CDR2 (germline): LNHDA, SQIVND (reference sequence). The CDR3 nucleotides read TGTGCCAGTAGTATATTCTCCGGGACAGGGTCGAAAGATACGCAGTATTTT. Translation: CASSIFSGTGSKDTQYF. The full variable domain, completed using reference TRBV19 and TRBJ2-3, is DGGITQSPKYLFRKEGQNVTLSCEQNLNHDAMYWYRQDPGQGLRLIYYSQIVNDFQKGDIAEGYSVSREKKESFPLTVTSAQKNPTAFYLCASSIFSGTGSKDTQYFGPGTRLTVL.

CDR3: CASGPGRSNEQFF. As DNA, the CDR3 is TGTGCCAGCGGGCCTGGTAGGTCCAATGAGCAGTTCTTC. V and J are TRBV5-8 and TRBJ2-1; unclear D gene. The length of the CDR3 is 13 residues. V shed 7 bases and J shed 6 bases, with 14 bases lying between them. The germline V gene has CDR1 SGHTS and CDR2 YDEGEE.

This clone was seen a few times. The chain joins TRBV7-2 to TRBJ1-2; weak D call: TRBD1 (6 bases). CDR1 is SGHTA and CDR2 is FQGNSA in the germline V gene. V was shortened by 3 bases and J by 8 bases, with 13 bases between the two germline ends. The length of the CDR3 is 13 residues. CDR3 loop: CASSFRRGGGYTF. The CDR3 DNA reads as TGTGCCAGCAGCTTCCGCCGGGGGGGCGGCTACACCTTC.

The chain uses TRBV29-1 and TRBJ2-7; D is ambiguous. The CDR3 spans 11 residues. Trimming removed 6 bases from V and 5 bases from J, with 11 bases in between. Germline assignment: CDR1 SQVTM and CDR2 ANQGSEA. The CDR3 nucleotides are TGCAGCGTAAACAGAGACCACGAGCAGTACTTC. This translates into CSVNRDHEQYF.

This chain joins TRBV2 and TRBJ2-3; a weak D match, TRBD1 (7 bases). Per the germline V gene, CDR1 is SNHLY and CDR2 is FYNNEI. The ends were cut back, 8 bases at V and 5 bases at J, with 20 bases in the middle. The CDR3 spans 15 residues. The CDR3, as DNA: TGTGCCAGCCGTCCAAGCAGCCAGGGGGGAGATACGCAGTATTTT. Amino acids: CASRPSSQGGDTQYF.

The CDR3 is CASSSLGAQVGEQYF. The CDR3 DNA is TGTGCCAGCAGCTCTTTGGGGGCTCAGGTGGGGGAGCAGTACTTC. The V and J genes are TRBV6-5 and TRBJ2-5, with D possibly being TRBD1 (6 bases). The CDR3 is 15 residues long. Germline V gene data show CDR1 as MNHEY and CDR2 as SVGAGI. Trimming shortened V by 6 bases and J by 11 bases, and 25 bases separated the two germline ends.

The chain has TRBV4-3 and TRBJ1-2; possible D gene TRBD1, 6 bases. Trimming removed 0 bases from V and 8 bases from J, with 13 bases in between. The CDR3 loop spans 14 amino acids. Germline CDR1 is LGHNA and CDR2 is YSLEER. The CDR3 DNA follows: TGCGCCAGCAGCCAAGAGGGGAGGGGGAGAGGCTACACCTTC. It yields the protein CASSQEGRGRGYTF.

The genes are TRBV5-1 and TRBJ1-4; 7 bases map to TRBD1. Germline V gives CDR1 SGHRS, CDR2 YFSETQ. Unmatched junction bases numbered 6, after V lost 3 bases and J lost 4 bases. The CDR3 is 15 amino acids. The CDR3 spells CASSSQGMVNEKLFF. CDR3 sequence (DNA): TGCGCCAGCAGCTCACAGGGGATGGTTAATGAAAAACTGTTTTTT.